This entry is about one TCR beta chain. Its antigen is unidentified. Germline assignment: CDR1 SNHLY and CDR2 FYNNEI. The V end lost 4 bases, the J end lost 7 bases, and 8 bases lay between the germline ends. CDR3 length equals 11 residues. This sample was taken from a study of T cells in localized non-small cell lung cancer. Study outcomes and limitations: The study found T cell clonality highest in uninvolved adjacent lung, above tumor.

The repertoire was sequenced with immunoSEQ multiplex PCR; TCRdb's copy has only in-frame clones and lacks some. The table has fewer than 100,000 clones, roughly 86% seen once. The specimen was peripheral blood, collected before any cancer treatment. The source of this sequence is a man aged 40 to 75 with stage I squamous cell lung carcinoma. The chain is built from TRBV2 and TRBJ2-7; the D is unclear. DNA of the CDR3: TGTGCCAGCAGTGCACTTCGGGAGCAGTACTTC. This sequence encodes CASSALREQYF.